This T cell receptor (beta chain) was sequenced in a study of blood T cells in healthy people across ages. Next came a second PCR, run for about 7 to 12 cycles, which used a sample-barcoded 5' primer along with a J-beta primer mix. TCRdb reanalysed the 5' RACE reads using MiXCR and keeps one entry per CDR3 protein. The sample includes 1.8 million or so distinct CDR3 sequences, about two fifths seen only once; the top ten take 23%. The CDR3 has 13 amino acids. Germline V gene lookup returns CDR1 SGHTA and CDR2 FQGTGA. Trimming removed 6 bases at V and 0 bases at J, with 5 bases between. The draw of peripheral blood yielded ten milliliters from each donor. This clonotype was counted many times. Its antigen is unknown. Study-wide results and limits: In older individuals, TCR beta diversity per million T cells was lower, falling roughly linearly with age.

The TCR originated in a human donor in good health. The rearrangement links TRBV7-3 to TRBJ2-2, with unresolved D. The sequencing input was blood. CDR3 protein: CASSSSNTGELFF. The DNA of the CDR3 is TGTGCCAGCAGTTCCTCGAACACCGGGGAGCTGTTTTTT.